This is a list of T cell receptor beta chains from one sample in a study of CD8 T cells in ankylosing spondylitis. TCRdb reprocessed the 5' RACE reads via MiXCR and lists one record per CDR3 protein. This table holds over 700,000 distinct CDR3 sequences, around 20% found once. The sequenced material came from blood, either unsorted or a sorted T cell fraction (not recorded which). The receptors shown here come from a male donor with ankylosing spondylitis. CDR3s include the opening cysteine and the closing phenylalanine or tryptophan. D genes are given only for firm matches. The listing skips clone size in some rows; elsewhere it reads once, few, many or a size class.

>TRBJ2-1|.|.|TRBV7-3
TGTGCCAGCAGCGCCCGGACTAACAAGCAGTTCTTC
CASSARTNKQFF
>TRBJ2-7|.|.|TRBV5-1
TGCGCCAGCAGCTTGGTGGGTACCGCGGGTCTATACGAGCAGTACTTC
CASSLVGTAGLYEQYF
>TRBJ1-1|.|.|TRBV12-3/TRBV12-4
TGTGCCAGCACCCTACGGAGGGGGGGAGCTGAAGCTTTCTTT
CASTLRRGGAEAFF
>TRBJ2-3|.|TRBD2|TRBV3-1
TGTGCCAGCAGCCAACCGGGACTAGCTGATACGCAGTATTTT
CASSQPGLADTQYF
>TRBJ2-3|.|TRBD2|TRBV20-1
TGCAGTGCTAGAGATGCCCTAGCGGGAATCACAGATACGCAGTATTTT
CSARDALAGITDTQYF
>TRBJ2-1|few|TRBD2|TRBV14
TGTGCCAGCAGCCAGGTAGCGGGGTACAATGAGCAGTTCTTC
CASSQVAGYNEQFF
>TRBJ2-3|few|.|TRBV29-1
TGCAGCGTTGAAGCCGATGGGATCACAGATACGCAGTATTTT
CSVEADGITDTQYF
>TRBJ2-1|.|TRBD2|TRBV24-1
TGTGCCACCAGTGACTCCACTAGCGGGTTCAAGGATGAGCAGTTCTTC
CATSDSTSGFKDEQFF
>TRBJ2-3|many|.|TRBV19
TGTGCCAGTAGCTCGGAGCGGTTCACAGATACGCAGTATTTT
CASSSERFTDTQYF
>TRBJ2-1|few|TRBD1|TRBV3-1
TGTGCCAGCAGCCTTTCCGGGACAGAGAATGAGCAGTTCTTC
CASSLSGTENEQFF
>TRBJ1-1|few|.|TRBV11-2
TGTGCCAGCAGCTCGGGAAGACAGCTCCTAGGCACTGAAGCTTTCTTT
CASSSGRQLLGTEAFF
>TRBJ1-1|.|TRBD1|TRBV20-1
TGCAGTGCTCAAAAACAGGGGGTCAGGACTGAAGCTTTCTTT
CSAQKQGVRTEAFF
>TRBJ2-2|.|.|TRBV4-2
TGTGCCAGCAGCCAAGAGGGCAGGGAAGTGACCGGGGAGCTGTTTTTT
CASSQEGREVTGELFF
>TRBJ2-1|.|TRBD1|TRBV15
TGTGCCACCAGCAGAAAGACAGGGATATTGTCAGGGAATGAGCAGTTCTTC
CATSRKTGILSGNEQFF
>TRBJ2-1|.|.|TRBV6-5
TGTGCCAGCAGTTACTCGGGCGGGAACAATGAGCAGTTCTTC
CASSYSGGNNEQFF
>TRBJ2-7|few|.|TRBV7-9
TGTGCCAGCGGCCTAGACTACGAGCAGTACTTC
CASGLDYEQYF
>TRBJ2-3|few|TRBD2|TRBV3-1
TGTGCCAGCAGCCTCAGCGGGGAGGGAGATACGCAGTATTTT
CASSLSGEGDTQYF
>TRBJ2-2|.|.|TRBV24-1
TGTGCCACCAGTTCGTCCGGGACTTCGAACACCGGGGAGCTGTTTTTT
CATSSSGTSNTGELFF
>TRBJ2-1|few|TRBD1|TRBV18
TGTGCCAGCTCACAAGACAGGGAGAGTACGTTCTTC
CASSQDRESTFF
>TRBJ1-2|.|.|TRBV4-1
TGCGCCAGCAGCCAAGGGGCTCGGTATGGCTACACCTTC
CASSQGARYGYTF
>TRBJ2-7|.|.|TRBV11-2
TGTGCCAGCAAGCCGGGGGCGGGGAGCTACGAGCAGTACTTC
CASKPGAGSYEQYF
>TRBJ2-6|.|TRBD1|TRBV7-9
TGTGCCAGCAGCCCCGGGACAGTGGGGGCCAACGTCCTGACTTTC
CASSPGTVGANVLTF
>TRBJ2-3|few|TRBD2|TRBV20-1
TGCAGTGCTAGAGGGGCGGGAGGAGCGCAGTATTTT
CSARGAGGAQYF
>TRBJ2-5|few|.|TRBV6-1
TGTGCCAGCAGTGAAAGGTTGTTCGGAGGGATGGAGACCCAGTACTTC
CASSERLFGGMETQYF
>TRBJ2-2|.|.|TRBV6-1
TGTGCCAGCAGTGAACGAGGTAGAGAGAACACCGGGGAGCTGTTTTTT
CASSERGRENTGELFF
>TRBJ1-1|few|.|TRBV2
TGTGCCAGCAGGGGGGGGGGATCCCTCAACACTGAAGCTTTCTTT
CASRGGGSLNTEAFF